A selection of T cell receptor beta chains follows, all from one sample in a study of blood T cell repertoires in COVID-19. Sequenced by immunoSEQ multiplex PCR; TCRdb stores in-frame clones only, minus some. The sample lists about 55,000 clones; approximately 80% were seen once. The specimen sequenced was peripheral blood. The receptors were gathered from a human donor in a cohort sampled during active or convalescent COVID-19. Each CDR3 is given with its conserved first and last residue.

TRBV15,TRBJ1-2,CATSRSANYGYTF
TRBV29-1,TRBJ2-2,CSVEDPDRGSNTGELFF
TRBV6-5,TRBJ1-5,CASSTRTDRDPQHF
TRBV7-2,TRBJ1-5,CASSFGTAGIQPQHF
TRBV27,TRBJ2-2,CASSFRTGELFF
TRBV9,TRBJ1-2,CASSDQGKLGYTF
TRBV4-2,TRBJ2-3,CASSQDFRGTVWGTQYF
TRBV7-2,TRBJ2-3,CASSSLLAGTDTQYF
TRBV9,TRBJ1-3,CASSPQGAAGNTIYF
TRBV6-5,TRBJ1-1,CASRRQGNTEAFF
TRBV6-6,TRBJ1-3,CASSAPGGSGNTIYF
TRBV18,TRBJ2-1,CASSPSIVAYNEQFF
TRBV6-4,TRBJ1-2,CASSDSWGPGNYGYTF
TRBV6-1,TRBJ2-1,CASSEAGTGGYNEQFF
TRBV29-1,TRBJ2-4,CSVWEGGNIQYF
TRBV5-6,TRBJ1-2,CASSLRQLSNYGYTF
TRBV7-9,TRBJ1-3,CASSRSGQSSGNTIYF
TRBV7-2,TRBJ1-1,CASSDSGQYTEAFF
TRBV5-8,TRBJ2-2,CASSIQGPGELFF
TRBV11-3,TRBJ1-1,CASSPSGREGTEAFF
TRBV19,TRBJ1-5,CASSRGTDQPQHF
TRBV6-2/TRBV6-3,TRBJ1-4,CASSFGQPNEKLFF
TRBV14,TRBJ2-1,CASSPRGYEQFF
TRBV18,TRBJ1-2,CASSPPGTGGNYGYTF
TRBV9,TRBJ2-5,CASSSQAGTTQETQYF
TRBV7-9,TRBJ1-3,CASSAIRGGGNTIYF
TRBV10-2,TRBJ2-5,CASSEVQGAETQYF
TRBV5-8,TRBJ2-7,CATRLAGGYEQYF
TRBV5-6,TRBJ1-5,CASSHLGGPNQPQHF